This TCR beta chain was sequenced in a study of T cell changes during pregnancy in multiple sclerosis. In its sample, this clone was seen once. Germline values: CDR1 SGHTA, CDR2 FQGNSA. The CDR3 is made up of 14 amino acids. With 1 base removed from V and 5 bases from J, the gap between germline ends came to 11 bases. Here immunoSEQ multiplex PCR was the method, and the copy in TCRdb shows in-frame clones only, minus some. The repertoire has 78,000 or so clones, under 95% of them found once; the top ten carry 0.43%. The input for sequencing was CD4+ T cells from peripheral blood mononuclear cells, taken before pregnancy. The chain combines TRBV7-2 with TRBJ2-5; no firm D call. This sequence originates from a female donor with multiple sclerosis, enrolled in a pregnancy study. The CDR3 region has the DNA TGTGCCAGCAGCTTAGACCCCCCCGGGGAGACCCAGTACTTC. Encoded protein: CASSLDPPGETQYF.